Below, 21 T cell receptor beta chains from the same sample are listed, as sequenced in a study of Ad26.COV2.S vaccination and SARS-CoV-2 variants. Sequenced by immunoSEQ multiplex PCR; TCRdb stores in-frame clones only, minus some. The sample gives over 110,000 clones, about nine tenths of which show up once; more than 4.5% is in the top ten. Sequenced material: peripheral blood, taken after recovery from COVID-19. These TCRs come from a human donor who had recovered from COVID-19.

This rearrangement joins TRBV19 to TRBJ2-1; either TRBD1 or TRBD2 may fit D (5 bases each). CDR3 length: 16 residues. Germline assignment: CDR1 LNHDA and CDR2 SQIVND (reference sequence). Trimming shortened V by 3 bases and J by 9 bases, and 21 bases separated the two germline ends. For the CDR3, the DNA is TGTGCCAGTAGTATCCCGGGCAGGGACGGAGTTGGTGAGCAGTTCTTC. It yields the protein CASSIPGRDGVGEQFF.

The genes are TRBV30 and TRBJ1-2; TRBD1 agrees at 7 bases. Germline V gene lookup returns CDR1 GTSNPN and CDR2 SVGIG (reference sequence). J was trimmed by 4 bases and V by 8 bases; bases with no gene match: 10. The CDR3 loop spans 13 amino acids. CDR3 in DNA: TGTGCCCGCGACCACAGGGGCGGCTATGGCTACACCTTC. Residues: CARDHRGGYGYTF.

J is TRBJ1-3 and V is TRBV28; unclear D gene. CDR3 length equals 16 residues. Germline CDR1 reads MDHEN; CDR2 reads SYDVKM. Trimming took 5 bases from V and 1 from J, leaving 15 bases between them. CDR3 in DNA: TGTGCCAGCAGTGGTAGTGCCGCTCTTTCTGGAAACACCATATATTTT. Its protein is CASSGSAALSGNTIYF. The variable domain in full, completed from reference TRBV28 and TRBJ1-3, reads DVKVTQSSRYLVKRTGEKVFLECVQDMDHENMFWYRQDPGLGLRLIYFSYDVKMKEKGDIPEGYSVSREKKERFSLILESASTNQTSMYLCASSGSAALSGNTIYFGEGSWLTVV.

This sequence joins TRBV7-9 and TRBJ1-1; 9 bases match TRBD1. V was pared by 5 bases and J by 4 bases, with 8 bases of the junction left unmatched. This CDR3 region has 15 residues. Germline lookup yields CDR1 SEHNR and CDR2 FQNEAQ (reference sequence). The CDR3 is CASSRGQGGSTEAFF. Written as DNA, the CDR3 is TGTGCCAGCAGCCGGGGACAGGGAGGGAGCACTGAAGCTTTCTTT.

The rearrangement joins TRBV2 to TRBJ2-5, with 9 bases fitting TRBD2. After removal of 0 bases from V and 5 bases from J, the junction contained 7 bases not matched to a gene. CDR3 length equals 16 residues. The germline gives CDR1 SNHLY, CDR2 FYNNEI. The CDR3 sequence is CASSEAGAGGQETQYF. Here the CDR3 DNA reads TGTGCCAGCAGTGAAGCAGGCGCGGGGGGGCAGGAGACCCAGTACTTC.

CDR3 sequence reads: CASSLYVVSGGTQYF. The CDR3 DNA reads as TGTGCCAGCAGCTTGTACGTAGTGTCTGGCGGTACGCAGTATTTT. V and J are TRBV5-4 and TRBJ2-3; D not resolved. Trimming cost V 1 base and J 8 bases, with 17 bases left between them. CDR1 and CDR2 (germline): SGHNT, YYREEE (reference sequence). CDR3 length: 15 residues.

The chain is built from TRBV7-2 and TRBJ2-3; D is uncertain. Germline V CDR1 and CDR2: SGHTA, FQGNSA. The CDR3 has 15 amino acids. Trimming pared 1 base from V and 0 bases from J, leaving 8 bases between. DNA of the CDR3: TGTGCCAGCAGCTTAGGACAAGATAGCACAGATACGCAGTATTTT. Amino acids: CASSLGQDSTDTQYF.

This clone turned up a few times. V and J are TRBV18 and TRBJ2-1; a possible D gene is TRBD1 (7 bases). V was pared by 6 bases and J by 4 bases, with 10 bases between. The CDR3 has 13 amino acids. The germline V gene encodes CDR1 KGHSH and CDR2 LQKENI. CDR3 in DNA: TGTGCCAGCTCGGGGGGACAGTACAATGAGCAGTTCTTC. It codes for CASSGGQYNEQFF.

This clone has just a few counts. The chain couples TRBV7-9 to TRBJ1-1; D unresolved. Trimming left V 5 bases short and J 3 bases short, with 7 bases between. CDR3 length equals 12 residues. Germline loops: CDR1 SEHNR, CDR2 FQNEAQ (reference sequence). CDR3 coding DNA: TGTGCCAGCAGCCGACAAGACACTGAAGCTTTCTTT. The encoded protein is CASSRQDTEAFF.

The chain couples TRBV6-5 to TRBJ1-1; 8 bases are a match to TRBD1. The trim removed 8 bases at V and 3 bases at J, leaving 8 bases unmatched. This CDR3 comprises 14 residues. From germline, CDR1 is MNHEY and CDR2 SVGAGI. The CDR3 region is CASQTRGLDTEAFF. DNA of the CDR3: TGTGCCAGCCAGACCAGGGGGCTGGACACTGAAGCTTTCTTT.

This clone was counted a single time. The chain carries TRBV7-8 and TRBJ2-5, with D unresolved. In germline, CDR1 is SGHVS, CDR2 FQNEAQ. CDR3 length: 18 residues. Trimming took off 1 base at V and 0 bases at J, with 18 bases between the two ends. This CDR3 is CASSLGVAARSNQETQYF. In DNA, the CDR3 is TGTGCCAGCAGCTTAGGAGTGGCGGCTAGATCCAACCAAGAGACCCAGTACTTC.

Only one count was recorded for this clone. One junction end does not reproduce the germline sequence, and a read error may be involved. This rearrangement joins TRBV9 to TRBJ1-1; maybe TRBD1 (5 bases). Looked up from germline, CDR1 is SGDLS and CDR2 is YYNGEE. The CDR3 length is 13 residues. CDR3 amino acids: CTSSPTVNTEAFF. CDR3 DNA sequence: TGTACCAGCAGCCCGACAGTGAACACTGAAGCTTTCTTT.

The chain joins TRBV7-8 to TRBJ1-1; tentative D call: TRBD1 (6 bases). CDR1 and CDR2 from the germline V gene are SGHVS and FQNEAQ. Trimming took off 4 bases at V and 0 bases at J, with 15 bases between the two ends. The CDR3 covers 16 residues. The CDR3 region is CASSWTVRLMNTEAFF. The CDR3 bases are TGTGCCAGCAGCTGGACAGTTCGCTTGATGAACACTGAAGCTTTCTTT.

The chain employs TRBV4-1 and TRBJ2-3; D remains unclear. The CDR3 runs to 11 residues. Trimming took 0 bases from V and 14 from J, leaving 9 bases between them. Germline CDR1 and CDR2: MGHRA and YSYEKL. The CDR3 loop reads CASSQDANLYF. In DNA form, the CDR3 reads TGCGCCAGCAGCCAAGATGCTAACCTGTATTTT.

The rearrangement uses TRBV5-6 and TRBJ1-4, with 9 bases that match TRBD1. The germline CDR1 and CDR2 sequences are SGHDT and YYEEEE. The CDR3 consists of 14 residues. The V and J ends lost 4 bases and 7 bases, in that order; junction bases with no gene match: 5. CDR3 sequence (DNA): TGTGCCAGCAGCGAACAGGGGGCTGGTGAAAAACTGTTTTTT. This sequence encodes CASSEQGAGEKLFF. The full variable domain, in which reference TRBV5-6 and TRBJ1-4 provide the parts outside the CDR3, is DAGVTQSPTHLIKTRGQQVTLRCSPKSGHDTVSWYQQALGQGPQFIFQYYEEEERQRGNFPDRFSGHQFPNYSSELNVNALLLGDSALYLCASSEQGAGEKLFFGSGTQLSVL.

J is TRBJ1-4 and V is TRBV2, with D perhaps TRBD1 (6 bases). Germline CDR1 and CDR2: SNHLY and FYNNEI. The ends were cut back, 5 bases at V and 5 bases at J, with 15 bases in the middle. The CDR3 contains 15 residues. The DNA of the CDR3 is TGTGCCAGCAGTATACGAGGACAGCCCAATGAAAAACTGTTTTTT. As protein: CASSIRGQPNEKLFF.

The rearrangement joins TRBV4-1 to TRBJ2-7; the D is unclear. V was cut by 1 base and J by 1 base, with 14 bases left in between. Germline CDR1 MGHRA, CDR2 YSYEKL. The CDR3 has 16 residues. This CDR3 reads CASSQALSTESYEQYF. The CDR3 nucleotides are TGCGCCAGCAGCCAAGCCCTCTCAACAGAATCCTACGAGCAGTACTTC.

In its sample, this clone was seen a few times. The chain has TRBV3-1 (or the pseudogene TRBV3-2) and TRBJ2-7; 7 bases align to TRBD1. There are 14 residues in the CDR3. V trimming: 3 bases; J trimming: 2 bases; junction bases outside the gene matches: 4. Germline CDR1 reads LGHDT; CDR2 reads YNNKEL (reference sequence). In nucleotides, the CDR3 is TGTGCCAGCAGCCAGAAGGGGACAGCCTACGAGCAGTACTTC. Its translation: CASSQKGTAYEQYF.

The chain is built from TRBV7-2 and TRBJ2-2; perhaps TRBD2 as D (5 bases). The germline V gene has CDR1 SGHTA and CDR2 FQGNSA. V was trimmed by 2 bases and J by 7 bases, leaving 11 bases between them. The CDR3 runs 14 residues. The CDR3 loop reads CASSLFLAGGELFF. The CDR3 nucleotides read TGTGCCAGCAGCTTATTTCTAGCCGGCGGGGAGCTGTTTTTT.

This sequence joins TRBV11-2 and TRBJ1-2; 8 nucleotides align to TRBD1. V dropped 6 bases and J dropped 5; count of bases not matched to a gene: 14. The length of the CDR3 is 16 residues. CDR1 is SGHAT, CDR2 FQNNGV, per germline. The CDR3 DNA follows: TGTGCCAGCAGGGCCACCACAAAGACAGGGGAGTATGGCTACACCTTC. This translates into CASRATTKTGEYGYTF.

This chain uses TRBV28 with TRBJ2-1; D is perhaps TRBD1 (6 bases). CDR3 size: 15 residues. V lost 6 bases to trimming and J lost 6 bases, with 18 bases between them. Germline CDR1 is MDHEN and CDR2 is SYDVKM. The CDR3 sequence: CASSQHSQGINEQFF. The CDR3 region has the DNA TGTGCCAGCAGCCAGCATTCACAGGGTATCAATGAGCAGTTCTTC. Complete variable domain (other parts from reference TRBV28 and TRBJ2-1): DVKVTQSSRYLVKRTGEKVFLECVQDMDHENMFWYRQDPGLGLRLIYFSYDVKMKEKGDIPEGYSVSREKKERFSLILESASTNQTSMYLCASSQHSQGINEQFFGPGTRLTVL.